This TCR beta chain was identified during a study of CD4 T cells in relation to SARS-CoV-2 and coronaviruses. Produced via immunoSEQ multiplex PCR; TCRdb's table is partial and in-frame only. The table has around 22,000 clones, about four fifths seen once. As concerns this clone: Antigen specificity is unknown.

Unexposed donor CD4+ T cells date from about 2011-2018, before the COVID-19 pandemic. The cells were cultured for about ten days before CD4+ T cells were isolated. Testing used SARS-CoV-2 S/N and four cold-coronavirus spikes on unexposed-donor CD4+ T cells, cells permitting. The ends were cut back, 4 bases at V and 1 base at J, with 8 bases in the middle. Germline V CDR1 and CDR2: SGHRS, YFSETQ. The CDR3 loop spans 13 amino acids. The V gene is TRBV5-1, the J gene TRBJ2-5; unclear D gene. The sample comprised CD4+ T cells from PBMCs, cultured in vitro. The clonotype was recovered from a human donor in good health. The chain's CDR3 is CASSPPGQETQYF. The CDR3 DNA follows: TGCGCCAGCAGCCCGCCTGGCCAAGAGACCCAGTACTTC.